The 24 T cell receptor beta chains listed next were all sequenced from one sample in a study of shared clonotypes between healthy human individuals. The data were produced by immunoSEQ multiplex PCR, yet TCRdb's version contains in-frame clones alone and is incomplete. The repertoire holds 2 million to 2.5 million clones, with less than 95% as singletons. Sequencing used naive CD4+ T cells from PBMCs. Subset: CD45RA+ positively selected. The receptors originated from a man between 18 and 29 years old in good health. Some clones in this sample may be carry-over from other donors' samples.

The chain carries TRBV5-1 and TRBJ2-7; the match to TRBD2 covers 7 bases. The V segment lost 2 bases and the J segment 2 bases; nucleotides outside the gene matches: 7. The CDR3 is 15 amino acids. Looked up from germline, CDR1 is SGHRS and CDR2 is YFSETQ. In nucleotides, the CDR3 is TGCGCCAGCAGCTTAGGCGTGACTAGCACCTACGAGCAGTACTTC. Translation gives CASSLGVTSTYEQYF.

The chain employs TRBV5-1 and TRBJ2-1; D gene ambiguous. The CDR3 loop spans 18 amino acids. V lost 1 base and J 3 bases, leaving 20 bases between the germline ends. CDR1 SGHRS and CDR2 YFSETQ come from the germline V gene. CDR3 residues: CASSLFSVSLGVYNEQFF. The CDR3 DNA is TGCGCCAGCAGCTTGTTCAGCGTCAGCCTGGGTGTCTACAATGAGCAGTTCTTC. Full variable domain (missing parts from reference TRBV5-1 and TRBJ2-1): KAGVTQTPRYLIKTRGQQVTLSCSPISGHRSVSWYQQTPGQGLQFLFEYFSETQRNKGNFPGRFSGRQFSNSRSEMNVSTLELGDSALYLCASSLFSVSLGVYNEQFFGPGTRLTVL.

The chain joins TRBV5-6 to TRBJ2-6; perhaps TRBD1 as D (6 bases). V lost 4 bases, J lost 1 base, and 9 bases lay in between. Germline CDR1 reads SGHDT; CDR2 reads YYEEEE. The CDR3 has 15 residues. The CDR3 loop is CASSTGQSGANVLTF. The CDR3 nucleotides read TGTGCCAGCAGCACCGGACAGTCTGGGGCCAACGTCCTGACTTTC.

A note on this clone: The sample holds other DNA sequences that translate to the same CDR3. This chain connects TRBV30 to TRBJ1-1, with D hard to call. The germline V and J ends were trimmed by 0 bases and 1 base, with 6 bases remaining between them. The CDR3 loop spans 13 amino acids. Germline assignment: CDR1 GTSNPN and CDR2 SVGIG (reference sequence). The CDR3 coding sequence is TGTGCCTGGAGTGTGAGGCCGAACACTGAAGCTTTCTTT. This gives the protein CAWSVRPNTEAFF.

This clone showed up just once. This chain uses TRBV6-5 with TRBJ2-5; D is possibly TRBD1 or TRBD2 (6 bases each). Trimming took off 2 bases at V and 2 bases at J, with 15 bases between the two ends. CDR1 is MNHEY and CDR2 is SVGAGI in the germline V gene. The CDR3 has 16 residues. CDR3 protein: CASSYGHRGRQETQYF. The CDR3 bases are TGTGCCAGCAGTTACGGCCACCGGGGGCGACAAGAGACCCAGTACTTC.

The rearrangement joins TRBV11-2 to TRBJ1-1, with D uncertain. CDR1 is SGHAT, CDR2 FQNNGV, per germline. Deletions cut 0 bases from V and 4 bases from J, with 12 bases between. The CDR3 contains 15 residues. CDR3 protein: CASSLEQTWITEAFF. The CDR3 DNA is TGTGCCAGCAGCTTAGAACAGACCTGGATCACTGAAGCTTTCTTT. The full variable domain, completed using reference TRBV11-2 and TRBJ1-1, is EAGVAQSPRYKIIEKRQSVAFWCNPISGHATLYWYQQILGQGPKLLIQFQNNGVVDDSQLPKDRFSAERLKGVDSTLKIQPAKLEDSAVYLCASSLEQTWITEAFFGQGTRLTVV.

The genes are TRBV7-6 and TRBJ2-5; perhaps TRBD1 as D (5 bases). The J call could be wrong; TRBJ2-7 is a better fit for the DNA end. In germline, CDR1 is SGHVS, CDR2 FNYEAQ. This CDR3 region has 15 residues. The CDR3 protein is CASSTGGADPHEQYF. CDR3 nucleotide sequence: TGTGCCAGCAGCACCGGTGGGGCCGACCCCCACGAGCAGTACTTC.

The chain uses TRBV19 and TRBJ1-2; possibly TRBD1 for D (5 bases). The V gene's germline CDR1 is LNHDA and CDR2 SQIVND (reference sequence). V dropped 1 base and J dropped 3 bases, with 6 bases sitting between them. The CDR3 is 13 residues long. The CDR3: CASSIAQDYGYTF. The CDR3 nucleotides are TGTGCCAGTAGTATAGCACAGGACTATGGCTACACCTTC.

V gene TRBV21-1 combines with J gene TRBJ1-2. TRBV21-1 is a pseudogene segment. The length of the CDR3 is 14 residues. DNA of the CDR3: TGTGCCAGCAGCAAAGAAGAAGGAAGCTATGGCTACACCTTC. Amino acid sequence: CASSKEEGSYGYTF.

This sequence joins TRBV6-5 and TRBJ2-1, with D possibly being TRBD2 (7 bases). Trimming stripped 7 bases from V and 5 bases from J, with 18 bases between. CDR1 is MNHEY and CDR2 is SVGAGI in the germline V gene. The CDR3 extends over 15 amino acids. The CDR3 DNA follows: TGTGCCAGCACTCCCGGGGGGCTGGAGGACAATGAGCAGTTCTTC. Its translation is CASTPGGLEDNEQFF.

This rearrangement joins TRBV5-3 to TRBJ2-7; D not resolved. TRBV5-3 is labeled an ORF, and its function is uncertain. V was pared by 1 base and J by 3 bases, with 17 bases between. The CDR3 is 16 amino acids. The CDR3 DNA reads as TGTGCCAGAAGCTTGTTGGGTGTCAGTCCTGGCTACGAGCAGTACTTC. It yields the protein CARSLLGVSPGYEQYF.

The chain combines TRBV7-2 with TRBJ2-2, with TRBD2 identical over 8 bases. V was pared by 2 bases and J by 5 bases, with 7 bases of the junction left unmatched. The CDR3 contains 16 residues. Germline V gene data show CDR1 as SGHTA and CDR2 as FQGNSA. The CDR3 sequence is CASSLPTGGWTGELFF. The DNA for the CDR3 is TGTGCCAGCAGCTTACCGACGGGAGGGTGGACCGGGGAGCTGTTTTTT.

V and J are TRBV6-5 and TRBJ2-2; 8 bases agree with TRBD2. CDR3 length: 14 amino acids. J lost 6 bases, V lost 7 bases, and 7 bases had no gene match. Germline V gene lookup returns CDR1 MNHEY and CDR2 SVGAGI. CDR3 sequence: CASIASGSAGELFF. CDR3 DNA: TGTGCCAGCATCGCAAGCGGGAGTGCCGGGGAGCTGTTTTTT.

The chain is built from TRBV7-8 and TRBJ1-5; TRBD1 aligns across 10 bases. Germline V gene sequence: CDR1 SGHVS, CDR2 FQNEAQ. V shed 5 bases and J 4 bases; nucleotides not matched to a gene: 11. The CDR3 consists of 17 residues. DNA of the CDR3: TGTGCCAGCAGCCCTTCCTGGGTGGGACAGGGGAATCAGCCCCAGCATTTT. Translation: CASSPSWVGQGNQPQHF.

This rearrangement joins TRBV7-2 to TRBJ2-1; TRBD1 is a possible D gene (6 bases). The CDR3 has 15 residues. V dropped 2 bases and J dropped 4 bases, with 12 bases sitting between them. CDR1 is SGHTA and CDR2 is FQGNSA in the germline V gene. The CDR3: CASSLNPGQYNEQFF. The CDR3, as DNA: TGTGCCAGCAGCTTAAATCCCGGACAGTACAATGAGCAGTTCTTC.

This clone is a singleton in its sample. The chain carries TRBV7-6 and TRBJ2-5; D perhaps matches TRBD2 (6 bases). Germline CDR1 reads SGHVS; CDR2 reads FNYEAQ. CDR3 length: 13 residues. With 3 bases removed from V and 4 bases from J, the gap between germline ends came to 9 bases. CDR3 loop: CASSFNGRETQYF. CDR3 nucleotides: TGTGCCAGCAGCTTTAACGGGAGAGAGACCCAGTACTTC.

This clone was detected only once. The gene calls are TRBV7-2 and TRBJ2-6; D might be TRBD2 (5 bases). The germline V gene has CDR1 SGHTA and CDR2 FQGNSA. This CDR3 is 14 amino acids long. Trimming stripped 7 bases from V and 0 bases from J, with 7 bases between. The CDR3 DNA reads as TGTGCCAGCACGAGGGTCTCTGGGGCCAACGTCCTGACTTTC. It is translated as CASTRVSGANVLTF.

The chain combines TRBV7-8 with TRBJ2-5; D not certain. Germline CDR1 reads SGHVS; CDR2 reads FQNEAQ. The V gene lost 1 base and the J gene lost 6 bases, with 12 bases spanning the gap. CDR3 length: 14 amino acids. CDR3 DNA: TGTGCCAGCAGCTTAGGTGGGTGGATGAAGACCCAGTACTTC. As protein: CASSLGGWMKTQYF.

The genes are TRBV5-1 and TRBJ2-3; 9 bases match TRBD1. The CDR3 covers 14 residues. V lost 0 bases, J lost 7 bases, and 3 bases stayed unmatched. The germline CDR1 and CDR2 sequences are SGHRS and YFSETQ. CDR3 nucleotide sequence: TGCGCCAGCAGCTTGGGGACAGGGGAAAATACGCAGTATTTT. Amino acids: CASSLGTGENTQYF.

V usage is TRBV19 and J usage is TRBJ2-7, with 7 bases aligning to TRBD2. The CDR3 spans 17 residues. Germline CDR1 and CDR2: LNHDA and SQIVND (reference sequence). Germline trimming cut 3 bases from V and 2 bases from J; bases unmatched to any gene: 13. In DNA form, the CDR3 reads TGTGCCAGTAGTATGGGTAGCGGGCGCGCCTCAACCTACGAGCAGTACTTC. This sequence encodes CASSMGSGRASTYEQYF.

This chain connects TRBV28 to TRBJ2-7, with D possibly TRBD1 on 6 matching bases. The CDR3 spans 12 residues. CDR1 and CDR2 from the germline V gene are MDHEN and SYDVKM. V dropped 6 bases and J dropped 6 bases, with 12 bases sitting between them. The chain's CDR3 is CASRTAGAEQYF. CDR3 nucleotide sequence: TGTGCCAGCAGAACGGCAGGGGCCGAGCAGTACTTC.

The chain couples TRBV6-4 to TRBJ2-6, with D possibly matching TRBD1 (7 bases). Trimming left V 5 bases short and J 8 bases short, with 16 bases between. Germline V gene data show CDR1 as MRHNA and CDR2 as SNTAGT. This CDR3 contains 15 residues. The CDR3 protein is CASSPRRDSPNVLTF. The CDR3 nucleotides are TGTGCCAGCAGTCCCCGGCGGGACAGTCCCAACGTCCTGACTTTC.

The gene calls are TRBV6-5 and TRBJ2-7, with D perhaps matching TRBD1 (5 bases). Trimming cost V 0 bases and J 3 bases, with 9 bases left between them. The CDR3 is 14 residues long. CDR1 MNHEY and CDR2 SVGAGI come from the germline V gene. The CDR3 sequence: CASSYSKGNYEQYF. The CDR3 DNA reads TGTGCCAGCAGTTACTCGAAGGGGAACTACGAGCAGTACTTC.

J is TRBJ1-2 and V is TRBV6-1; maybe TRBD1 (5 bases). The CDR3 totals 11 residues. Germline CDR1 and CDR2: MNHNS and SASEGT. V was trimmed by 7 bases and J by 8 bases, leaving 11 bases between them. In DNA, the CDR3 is TGTGCCAGCACAGCGTGGGACGGCTACACCTTC. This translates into CASTAWDGYTF.